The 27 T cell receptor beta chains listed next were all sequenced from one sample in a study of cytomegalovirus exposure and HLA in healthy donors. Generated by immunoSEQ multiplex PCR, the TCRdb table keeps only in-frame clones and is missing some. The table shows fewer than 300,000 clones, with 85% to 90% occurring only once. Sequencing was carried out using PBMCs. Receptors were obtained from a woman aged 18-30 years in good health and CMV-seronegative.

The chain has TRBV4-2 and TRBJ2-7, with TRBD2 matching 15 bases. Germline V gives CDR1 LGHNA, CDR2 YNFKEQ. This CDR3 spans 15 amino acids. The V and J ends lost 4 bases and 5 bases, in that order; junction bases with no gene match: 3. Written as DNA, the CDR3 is TGTGCCAGCAGCCCCAGGACTAGCGGGAGGGACGAGCAGTACTTC. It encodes CASSPRTSGRDEQYF.

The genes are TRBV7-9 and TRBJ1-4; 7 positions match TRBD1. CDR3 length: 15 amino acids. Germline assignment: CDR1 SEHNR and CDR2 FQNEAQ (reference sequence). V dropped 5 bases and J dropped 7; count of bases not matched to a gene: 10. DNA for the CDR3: TGTGCCAGCAGCGCTACAGGGACAGTCGGTGAAAAACTGTTTTTT. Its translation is CASSATGTVGEKLFF.

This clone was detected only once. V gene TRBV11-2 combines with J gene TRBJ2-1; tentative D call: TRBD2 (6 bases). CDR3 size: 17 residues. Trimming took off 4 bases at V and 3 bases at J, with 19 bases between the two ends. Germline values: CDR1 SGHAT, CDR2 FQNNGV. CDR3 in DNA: TGTGCCAGCAGCTCCGCCCGACTAGTACCGATCTACAATGAGCAGTTCTTC. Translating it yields CASSSARLVPIYNEQFF.

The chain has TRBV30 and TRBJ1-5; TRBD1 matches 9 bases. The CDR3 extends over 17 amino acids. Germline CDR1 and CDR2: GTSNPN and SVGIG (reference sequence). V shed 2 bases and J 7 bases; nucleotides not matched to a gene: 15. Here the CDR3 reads CAWSPPPGTGKNQPQHF. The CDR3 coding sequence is TGTGCCTGGAGTCCCCCTCCCGGGACAGGGAAAAACCAGCCCCAGCATTTT.

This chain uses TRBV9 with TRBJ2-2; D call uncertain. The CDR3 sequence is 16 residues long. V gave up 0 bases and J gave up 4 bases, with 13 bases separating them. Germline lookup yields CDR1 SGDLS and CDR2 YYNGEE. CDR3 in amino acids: CASSVGASAATGELFF. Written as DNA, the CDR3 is TGTGCCAGCAGCGTAGGAGCGAGCGCGGCCACCGGGGAGCTGTTTTTT.

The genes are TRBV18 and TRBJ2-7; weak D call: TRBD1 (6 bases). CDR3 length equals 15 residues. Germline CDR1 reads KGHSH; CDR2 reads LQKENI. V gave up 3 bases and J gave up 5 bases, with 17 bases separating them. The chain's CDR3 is CASSPPGQYNNEQYF. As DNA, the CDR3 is TGTGCCAGCTCACCCCCAGGACAGTACAACAACGAGCAGTACTTC. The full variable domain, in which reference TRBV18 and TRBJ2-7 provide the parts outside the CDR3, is NAGVMQNPRHLVRRRGQEARLRCSPMKGHSHVYWYRQLPEEGLKFMVYLQKENIIDESGMPKERFSAEFPKEGPSILRIQQVVRGDSAAYFCASSPPGQYNNEQYFGPGTRLTVT.

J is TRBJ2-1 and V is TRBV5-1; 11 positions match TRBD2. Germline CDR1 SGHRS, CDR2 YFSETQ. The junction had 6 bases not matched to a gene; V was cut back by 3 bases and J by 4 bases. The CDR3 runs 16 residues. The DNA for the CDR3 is TGCGCCAGCAGCTATGTAGCGGGAGGGCTTTACAATGAGCAGTTCTTC. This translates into CASSYVAGGLYNEQFF.

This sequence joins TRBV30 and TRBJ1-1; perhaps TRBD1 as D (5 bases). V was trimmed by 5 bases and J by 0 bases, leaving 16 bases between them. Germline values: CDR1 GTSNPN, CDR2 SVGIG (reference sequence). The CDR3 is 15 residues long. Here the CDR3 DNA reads TGTGCCTGGTCCAGGGCAGGCCTGGTGAACACTGAAGCTTTCTTT. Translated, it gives CAWSRAGLVNTEAFF.

The DNA for the CDR3 is TGCGCCAGCAGCTTGAGACTAGCGGGTGGGGAGCAGTACTTC. Protein sequence: CASSLRLAGGEQYF. The chain employs TRBV5-1 and TRBJ2-7; 10 nucleotides line up with TRBD2. The germline CDR1 and CDR2 sequences are SGHRS and YFSETQ. Trimming cost V 1 base and J 7 bases; bases outside gene matches: 5. CDR3 length equals 14 residues.

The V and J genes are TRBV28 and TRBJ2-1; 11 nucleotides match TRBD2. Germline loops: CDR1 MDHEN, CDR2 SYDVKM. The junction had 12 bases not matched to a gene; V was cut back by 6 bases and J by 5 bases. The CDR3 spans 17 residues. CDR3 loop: CASSRPPLAGGNNEQFF. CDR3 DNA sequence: TGTGCCAGCAGCCGCCCCCCCCTAGCGGGAGGAAACAATGAGCAGTTCTTC.

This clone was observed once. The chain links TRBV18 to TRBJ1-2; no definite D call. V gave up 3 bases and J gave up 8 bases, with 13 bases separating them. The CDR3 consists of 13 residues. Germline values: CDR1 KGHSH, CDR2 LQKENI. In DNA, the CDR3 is TGTGCCAGCTCACCTCAGATTCCGCGGGGCTACACCTTC. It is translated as CASSPQIPRGYTF.

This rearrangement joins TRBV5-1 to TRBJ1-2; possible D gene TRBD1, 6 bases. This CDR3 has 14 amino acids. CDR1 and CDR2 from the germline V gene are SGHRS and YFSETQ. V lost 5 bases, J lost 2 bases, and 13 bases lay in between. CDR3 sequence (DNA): TGCGCCAGCAGTTCCTCAGGGGAGAACTATGGCTACACCTTC. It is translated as CASSSSGENYGYTF.

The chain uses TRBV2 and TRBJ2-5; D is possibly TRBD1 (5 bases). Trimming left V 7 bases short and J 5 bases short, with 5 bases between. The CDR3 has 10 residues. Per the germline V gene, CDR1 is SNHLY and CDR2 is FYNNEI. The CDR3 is CASKGETQYF. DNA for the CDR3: TGTGCCAGCAAGGGGGAGACCCAGTACTTC.

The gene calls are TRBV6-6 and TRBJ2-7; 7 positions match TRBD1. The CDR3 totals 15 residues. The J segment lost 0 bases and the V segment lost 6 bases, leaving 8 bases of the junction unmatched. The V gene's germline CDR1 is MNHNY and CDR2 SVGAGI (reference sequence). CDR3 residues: CASRGGEGHSYEQYF. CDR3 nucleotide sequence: TGTGCCAGCAGAGGGGGCGAGGGCCACTCCTACGAGCAGTACTTC.

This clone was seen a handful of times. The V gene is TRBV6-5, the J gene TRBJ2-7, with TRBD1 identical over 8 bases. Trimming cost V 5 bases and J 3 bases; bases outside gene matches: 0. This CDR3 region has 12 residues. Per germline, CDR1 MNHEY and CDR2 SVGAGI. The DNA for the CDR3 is TGTGCCAGCAGTGACAGGGGCTACGAGCAGTACTTC. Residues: CASSDRGYEQYF.

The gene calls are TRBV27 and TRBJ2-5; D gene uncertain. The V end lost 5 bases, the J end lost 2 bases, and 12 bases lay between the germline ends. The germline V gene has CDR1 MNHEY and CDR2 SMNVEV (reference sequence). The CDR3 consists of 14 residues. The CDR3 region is CASSPRWRQETQYF. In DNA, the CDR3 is TGTGCCAGCAGTCCCCGATGGAGACAAGAGACCCAGTACTTC.

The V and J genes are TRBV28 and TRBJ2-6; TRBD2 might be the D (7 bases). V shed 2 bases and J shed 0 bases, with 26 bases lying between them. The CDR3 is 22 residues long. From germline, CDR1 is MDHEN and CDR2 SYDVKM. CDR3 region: CASSLEGEGSTSGFSGANVLTF. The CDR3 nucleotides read TGTGCCAGCAGTTTAGAGGGGGAGGGCTCAACATCGGGTTTCTCTGGGGCCAACGTCCTGACTTTC.

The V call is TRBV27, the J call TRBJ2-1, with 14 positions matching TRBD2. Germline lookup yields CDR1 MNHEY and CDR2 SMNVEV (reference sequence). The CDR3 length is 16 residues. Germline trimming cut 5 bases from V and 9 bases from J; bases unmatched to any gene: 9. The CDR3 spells CASSPLGTSGRAEQFF. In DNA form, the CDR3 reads TGTGCCAGCAGTCCACTAGGGACTAGCGGGAGAGCTGAGCAGTTCTTC.

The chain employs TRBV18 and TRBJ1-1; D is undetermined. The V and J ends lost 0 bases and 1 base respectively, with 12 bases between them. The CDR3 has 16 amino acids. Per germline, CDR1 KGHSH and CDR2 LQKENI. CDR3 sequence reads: CASSPPALGGNTEAFF. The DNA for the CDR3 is TGTGCCAGCTCACCACCGGCTCTGGGAGGGAACACTGAAGCTTTCTTT.

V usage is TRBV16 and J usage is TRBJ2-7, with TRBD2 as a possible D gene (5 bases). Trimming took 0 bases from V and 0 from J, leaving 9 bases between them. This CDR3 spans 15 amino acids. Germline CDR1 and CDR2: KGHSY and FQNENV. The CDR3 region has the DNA TGTGCCAGCAGCCAATCGGGAGCTAACTCCTACGAGCAGTACTTC. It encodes CASSQSGANSYEQYF. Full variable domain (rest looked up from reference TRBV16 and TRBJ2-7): GEEVAQTPKHLVRGEGQKAKLYCAPIKGHSYVFWYQQVLKNEFKFLISFQNENVFDETGMPKERFSAKCLPNSPCSLEIQATKLEDSAVYFCASSQSGANSYEQYFGPGTRLTVT.

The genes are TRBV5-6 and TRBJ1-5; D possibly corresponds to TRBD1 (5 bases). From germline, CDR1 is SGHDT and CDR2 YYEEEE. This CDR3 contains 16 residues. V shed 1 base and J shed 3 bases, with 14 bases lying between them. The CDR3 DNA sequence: TGTGCCAGCAGCTTGCTAATGGGGGGTATCAATCAGCCCCAGCATTTT. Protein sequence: CASSLLMGGINQPQHF.

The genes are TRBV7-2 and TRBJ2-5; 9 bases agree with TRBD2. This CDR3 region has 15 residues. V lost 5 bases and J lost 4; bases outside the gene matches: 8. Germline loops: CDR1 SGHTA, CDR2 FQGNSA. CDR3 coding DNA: TGTGCCAGCAGCCCCTTAGCGGGAGTACCAGAGACCCAGTACTTC. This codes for CASSPLAGVPETQYF. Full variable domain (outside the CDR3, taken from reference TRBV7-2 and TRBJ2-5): GAGVSQSPSNKVTEKGKDVELRCDPISGHTALYWYRQSLGQGLEFLIYFQGNSAPDKSGLPSDRFSAERTGGSVSTLTIQRTQQEDSAVYLCASSPLAGVPETQYFGPGTRLLVL.

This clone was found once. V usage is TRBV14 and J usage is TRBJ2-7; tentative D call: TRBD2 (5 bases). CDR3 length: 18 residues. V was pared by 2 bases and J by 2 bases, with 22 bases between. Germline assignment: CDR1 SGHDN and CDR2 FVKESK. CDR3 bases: TGTGCCAGCAGCCAAATCTGGTACGGGGATGGAAGGACCTACGAGCAGTACTTC. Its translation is CASSQIWYGDGRTYEQYF.

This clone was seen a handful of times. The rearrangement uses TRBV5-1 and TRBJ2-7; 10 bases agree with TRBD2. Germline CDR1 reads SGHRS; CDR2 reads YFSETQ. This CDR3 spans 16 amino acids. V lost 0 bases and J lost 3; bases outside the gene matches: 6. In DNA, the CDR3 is TGCGCCAGCAGCTTGGGACGGGCTAGCGGGAGCTACGAGCAGTACTTC. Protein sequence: CASSLGRASGSYEQYF. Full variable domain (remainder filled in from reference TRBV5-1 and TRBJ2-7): KAGVTQTPRYLIKTRGQQVTLSCSPISGHRSVSWYQQTPGQGLQFLFEYFSETQRNKGNFPGRFSGRQFSNSRSEMNVSTLELGDSALYLCASSLGRASGSYEQYFGPGTRLTVT.

The CDR3 spells CASSPDGGVGQPQHF. CDR3 DNA: TGTGCCAGCTCACCAGACGGGGGGGTGGGTCAGCCCCAGCATTTT. The chain has TRBV18 and TRBJ1-5; TRBD1 might be the D (5 bases). Deletions cut 2 bases from V and 6 bases from J, with 14 bases between. This CDR3 comprises 15 residues. Per germline, CDR1 KGHSH and CDR2 LQKENI.

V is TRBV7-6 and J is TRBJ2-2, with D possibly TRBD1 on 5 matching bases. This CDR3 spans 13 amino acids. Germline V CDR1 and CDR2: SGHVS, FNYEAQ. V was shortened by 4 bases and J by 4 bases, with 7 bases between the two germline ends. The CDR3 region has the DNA TGTGCCAGCAGCTCTAGGGGCACCGGGGAGCTGTTTTTT. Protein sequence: CASSSRGTGELFF.

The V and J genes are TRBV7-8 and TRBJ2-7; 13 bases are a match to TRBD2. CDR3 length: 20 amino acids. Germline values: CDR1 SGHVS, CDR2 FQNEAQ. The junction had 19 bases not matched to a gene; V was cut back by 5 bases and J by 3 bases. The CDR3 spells CASSLGTSGTMGWRGYEQYF. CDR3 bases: TGTGCCAGCAGCCTGGGGACTAGCGGGACCATGGGTTGGAGGGGCTACGAGCAGTACTTC.